The sequence of this TCR beta chain was determined in a study of shared clonotypes between healthy human individuals. Background on the study: Per donor, three plates held CD4 naive cells, three held CD4 memory, two held CD8 naive and one held CD8 memory. Whole-study findings and limits: The expectation was that sequencing depth would affect clonotype sharing among donors. Relative to memory subsets, naive subsets generally showed larger estimated richness.

CDR3 size: 14 residues. The V end lost 5 bases, the J end lost 6 bases, and 15 bases lay between the germline ends. Germline-derived CDR1 and CDR2 are SGHDT and YYEEEE. Splitting of each subset's genomic DNA was done evenly across several immunoSEQ plates. The data were produced by immunoSEQ multiplex PCR, yet TCRdb's version contains in-frame clones alone and is incomplete. This repertoire shows some 680,000 clones, approximately 73% found once; its top ten account for around 1.8%. This clone showed up many times. Its antigen remains unknown. This TCR was recovered from a young woman in good health. The V and J genes are TRBV5-6 and TRBJ2-1, with D possibly TRBD1 on 6 matching bases. The specimen sequenced was memory CD4+ T cells sorted from blood. Noted subset: CD45RA-negative fraction. This CDR3 reads CASSPRTASNEQFF. The CDR3 bases are TGTGCCAGCAGTCCTCGGACAGCCTCCAATGAGCAGTTCTTC.